The rows below give T cell receptor beta chains drawn from one sample of a study of blood T cell repertoires in COVID-19. Repertoires were generated with immunoSEQ multiplex PCR, while TCRdb's copy carries only in-frame clones and drops some. Of 60,000 or so clones listed, about three quarters are singletons. The material sequenced was peripheral blood. Source of these receptors: a man younger than 45 with COVID-19, enrolled during active disease. Both conserved end residues are part of each CDR3. The order of the fields is clone size, D gene, V gene, J gene, CDR3 length, CDR3 DNA, CDR3 protein. A D gene is named only where the DNA matches it firmly. The listing skips clone size in some rows; elsewhere it reads once, few, many or a size class.

size: .; D: .; V: TRBV9; J: TRBJ2-3; length: 16; DNA: TGTGCCAGCAGCGTAGTAATAGCCGAGAGCACAGATACGCAGTATTTT; CDR3: CASSVVIAESTDTQYF
size: few; D: .; V: TRBV11-3; J: TRBJ2-5; length: 16; DNA: TGTGCCAGCAGCTCTCCGGGATCTCGGGAGCAAGAGACCCAGTACTTC; CDR3: CASSSPGSREQETQYF
size: .; D: .; V: TRBV29-1; J: TRBJ2-1; length: 13; DNA: TGCAGCGTTGTCGGGGGTGCGAGGGATGAGCAGTTCTTC; CDR3: CSVVGGARDEQFF
size: many; D: TRBD1; V: TRBV19; J: TRBJ2-7; length: 14; DNA: TGTGCCAGTAGTATGACAGGGAGTAACTACGAGCAGTACTTC; CDR3: CASSMTGSNYEQYF
size: .; D: TRBD1; V: TRBV7-9; J: TRBJ2-1; length: 18; DNA: TGTGCCAGCAGCTCCCAATCAACAGGGGACCGGTCCTACAATGAGCAGTTCTTC; CDR3: CASSSQSTGDRSYNEQFF
size: .; D: TRBD2; V: TRBV6-4; J: TRBJ2-1; length: 14; DNA: TGTGCCAGCAGTGAGGCTAGCGGCGTAAATGAGCAGTTCTTC; CDR3: CASSEASGVNEQFF
size: .; D: TRBD2; V: TRBV11-2; J: TRBJ2-7; length: 12; DNA: TGTGCAAGCCGGGGGGGCCACAACGAGCAGTACTTC; CDR3: CASRGGHNEQYF
size: .; D: TRBD1; V: TRBV19; J: TRBJ2-7; length: 13; DNA: TGTGCCAGTAGTATAAGGACAGGGGAGGAGCAGTACTTC; CDR3: CASSIRTGEEQYF
size: .; D: .; V: TRBV7-2; J: TRBJ2-1; length: 16; DNA: TGTGCCAGCAGCCTCGAGGTGGACTTTGCCTACAATGAGCAGTTCTTC; CDR3: CASSLEVDFAYNEQFF
size: .; D: .; V: TRBV6-5; J: TRBJ1-2; length: 14; DNA: TGTGCCAGCAGTCCCGTTCACAGGGAGCGAGGCTACACCTTC; CDR3: CASSPVHRERGYTF